The 16 T cell receptor beta chains reported below all come from one sample, sequenced in a study of shared clonotypes between healthy human individuals. Produced via immunoSEQ multiplex PCR; TCRdb's table is partial and in-frame only. This table has 2 million to 2.5 million clones, about 90% appearing once. Sequencing was carried out using naive CD4+ T cells from PBMCs. Subset indicated: CD45RA+ positively selected. The receptors derive from a man aged 18 to 29 in good health. Some clones in this sample may be carry-over from other donors' samples.

This clone occurred once. This sequence joins TRBV25-1 and TRBJ2-2; no firm D call. From germline, CDR1 is MGHDK and CDR2 SYGVNS. This CDR3 region has 17 residues. V lost 5 bases to trimming and J lost 2 bases, with 18 bases between them. CDR3 amino acids: CASSHMVRVRNTGELFF. The CDR3 nucleotides are TGTGCCAGCAGTCATATGGTTAGGGTAAGAAACACCGGGGAGCTGTTTTTT.

The chain recombines TRBV11-2 with TRBJ1-2; D is unresolved. The CDR3 is made up of 13 amino acids. The V end lost 3 bases, the J end lost 8 bases, and 13 bases lay between the germline ends. Germline lookup yields CDR1 SGHAT and CDR2 FQNNGV. For the CDR3, the DNA is TGTGCCAGCAGCTTCTCGGGGATCAACGGCTACACCTTC. This gives the protein CASSFSGINGYTF. Combining the CDR3 with reference TRBV11-2 and TRBJ1-2 gives the whole variable domain EAGVAQSPRYKIIEKRQSVAFWCNPISGHATLYWYQQILGQGPKLLIQFQNNGVVDDSQLPKDRFSAERLKGVDSTLKIQPAKLEDSAVYLCASSFSGINGYTFGSGTRLTVV.

The chain links TRBV5-6 to TRBJ1-1; D uncertain. V was pared by 4 bases and J by 2 bases, with 12 bases between. Looked up from germline, CDR1 is SGHDT and CDR2 is YYEEEE. The CDR3 has 14 residues. The CDR3 bases are TGTGCCAGCAGCCTCCTAGGACCTAACACTGAAGCTTTCTTT. Translation: CASSLLGPNTEAFF.

In the case of this clone: This same CDR3 is encoded by further DNA sequences in the sample. The chain employs TRBV5-1 and TRBJ2-3, with 7 bases lining up with TRBD2. The CDR3 is 16 amino acids. From germline, CDR1 is SGHRS and CDR2 YFSETQ. V gave up 0 bases and J gave up 1 base; unmatched junction bases: 5. The CDR3 region has the DNA TGCGCCAGCAGCTTGGCGCTAGCGGCCGGCACAGATACGCAGTATTTT. Translated, it gives CASSLALAAGTDTQYF.

The chain uses TRBV7-8 and TRBJ2-7; D might be TRBD1 or TRBD2, each matching 5 bases. Germline V CDR1 and CDR2: SGHVS, FQNEAQ. V gave up 4 bases and J gave up 0 bases, with 16 bases separating them. This CDR3 contains 16 residues. The CDR3 bases are TGTGCCAGCAGCTCGTCCGGGACCGACCACTCCTACGAGCAGTACTTC. Amino acids: CASSSSGTDHSYEQYF.

This chain connects TRBV30 to TRBJ2-1; D gene unclear. The CDR3 is made up of 15 amino acids. The germline CDR1 and CDR2 sequences are GTSNPN and SVGIG (reference sequence). Trimming pared 2 bases from V and 4 bases from J, leaving 15 bases between. The CDR3 sequence is CAWSSRQTPYNEQFF. CDR3 DNA: TGTGCCTGGAGTAGTAGGCAAACGCCTTACAATGAGCAGTTCTTC.

There are a few counts of this clone. Different DNA sequences within this sample yield the same CDR3. The chain links TRBV2 to TRBJ2-7; D is unclear. This CDR3 contains 13 residues. V lost 8 bases and J 2 bases, leaving 13 bases between the germline ends. Germline-derived CDR1 and CDR2 are SNHLY and FYNNEI. CDR3 loop: CASGRDGPYEQYF. CDR3 nucleotide sequence: TGTGCCAGCGGTCGAGACGGGCCCTACGAGCAGTACTTC.

The CDR3 protein is CASSPGLAGGPHEQYF. The CDR3, as DNA: TGTGCCAGCAGCCCAGGACTAGCGGGAGGGCCCCACGAGCAGTACTTC. V and J are TRBV4-2 and TRBJ2-7; 15 bases line up with TRBD2. The V and J ends lost 4 bases and 5 bases, in that order; junction bases with no gene match: 6. CDR1 and CDR2 (germline): LGHNA, YNFKEQ. The length of the CDR3 is 16 residues.

The V and J genes are TRBV5-6 and TRBJ2-1, with D maybe TRBD1 (6 bases). The CDR3 contains 13 residues. Looked up from germline, CDR1 is SGHDT and CDR2 is YYEEEE. V gave up 4 bases and J gave up 2 bases, with 7 bases separating them. CDR3 sequence reads: CASSRTAYNEQFF. In nucleotides, the CDR3 is TGTGCCAGCAGCCGGACAGCCTACAATGAGCAGTTCTTC.

The chain is built from TRBV27 and TRBJ1-2, with D tentatively TRBD1 (5 bases). This CDR3 has 15 amino acids. Trimming left V 3 bases short and J 9 bases short, with 20 bases between. CDR1 is MNHEY, CDR2 SMNVEV, per germline (reference sequence). The CDR3 sequence is CASSFRGGPQVRYTF. CDR3 DNA sequence: TGTGCCAGCAGTTTCCGGGGGGGACCCCAGGTACGCTACACCTTC.

The chain carries TRBV10-3 and TRBJ1-2; TRBD1 is a possible D gene (5 bases). The V and J ends lost 7 bases and 2 bases respectively, with 20 bases between them. The CDR3 runs to 16 residues. Germline V gives CDR1 ENHRY, CDR2 SYGVKD. The CDR3 DNA is TGTGCCATCACACAACTATCCAACAGGACGAACTATGGCTACACCTTC. Translation: CAITQLSNRTNYGYTF.

The chain has TRBV19 and TRBJ1-4, with a tentative D call TRBD1 (6 bases). This CDR3 is built from 15 residues. V was shortened by 8 bases and J by 3 bases, with 16 bases between the two germline ends. Per the germline V gene, CDR1 is LNHDA and CDR2 is SQIVND (reference sequence). In DNA, the CDR3 is TGTGCCAGTTCCCCTAGGGGGAATGCTAATGAAAAACTGTTTTTT. This gives the protein CASSPRGNANEKLFF.

J is TRBJ1-1 and V is TRBV29-1, with no clear D. Germline V lookup: CDR1 SQVTM, CDR2 ANQGSEA. This CDR3 region has 15 residues. Trimming stripped 4 bases from V and 5 bases from J, with 20 bases between. CDR3 region: CSVVAFSGARTEAFF. CDR3 nucleotide sequence: TGCAGCGTTGTCGCATTCTCAGGAGCAAGGACTGAAGCTTTCTTT. The whole variable domain, filled in from reference TRBV29-1 and TRBJ1-1, reads SAVISQKPSRDICQRGTSLTIQCQVDSQVTMMFWYRQQPGQSLTLIATANQGSEATYESGFVIDKFPISRPNLTFSTLTVSNMSPEDSSIYLCSVVAFSGARTEAFFGQGTRLTVV.

Comment on this clone: Different DNA sequences within this sample yield the same CDR3. This chain connects TRBV28 to TRBJ2-1, with 8 nucleotides matching TRBD2. CDR3 size: 15 residues. The junction had 8 bases not matched to a gene; V was cut back by 3 bases and J by 7 bases. Germline loops: CDR1 MDHEN, CDR2 SYDVKM. CDR3: CASSLPTSVGNEQFF. The CDR3 DNA reads as TGTGCCAGCAGTTTGCCGACTAGCGTCGGGAATGAGCAGTTCTTC.

CDR3 in DNA: TGTGCCAGCAGATCGCCCGGGACAGGGTCCACTGAAGCTTTCTTT. Its translation is CASRSPGTGSTEAFF. The chain recombines TRBV6-5 with TRBJ1-1; 9 positions match TRBD1. Trimming cost V 6 bases and J 4 bases; bases outside gene matches: 9. This CDR3 comprises 15 residues. In germline, CDR1 is MNHEY, CDR2 SVGAGI.

The rearrangement uses TRBV28 and TRBJ1-4; D not resolved. Trimming cost V 3 bases and J 5 bases, with 7 bases left between them. The CDR3 is made up of 13 amino acids. In germline, CDR1 is MDHEN, CDR2 SYDVKM. The CDR3 bases are TGTGCCAGCAGTTTGACCAGGAATGAAAAACTGTTTTTT. It translates to CASSLTRNEKLFF.